This T cell receptor beta chain is from a study of shared clonotypes between healthy human individuals. Study findings and constraints: A few donors had 4% to 5% of their naive CD4 clonotypes in common.

Regarding this clone: Its antigen is unknown.

The input for sorted-subset replicate PCRs was roughly 180 ng DNA, about 30,000 T cell genomes. Assay: immunoSEQ multiplex PCR; the TCRdb copy retains only in-frame clones and omits some. The table shows under 1,100,000 clones, with about 70% occurring only once. Germline V lookup: CDR1 KGHSH, CDR2 LQKENI. The ends were cut back, 4 bases at V and 3 bases at J, with 9 bases in the middle. This CDR3 comprises 13 residues. The sequence was obtained from a man aged 18 to 35 in good health. Sequenced: memory CD4+ T cells sorted from blood. Subset defined: CD45RA-negative fraction. The gene calls are TRBV18 and TRBJ2-5; D not certain. In DNA, the CDR3 is TGTGCCAGCTCACAGGGTGAAAAAGAGACCCAGTACTTC. Amino acid sequence: CASSQGEKETQYF.